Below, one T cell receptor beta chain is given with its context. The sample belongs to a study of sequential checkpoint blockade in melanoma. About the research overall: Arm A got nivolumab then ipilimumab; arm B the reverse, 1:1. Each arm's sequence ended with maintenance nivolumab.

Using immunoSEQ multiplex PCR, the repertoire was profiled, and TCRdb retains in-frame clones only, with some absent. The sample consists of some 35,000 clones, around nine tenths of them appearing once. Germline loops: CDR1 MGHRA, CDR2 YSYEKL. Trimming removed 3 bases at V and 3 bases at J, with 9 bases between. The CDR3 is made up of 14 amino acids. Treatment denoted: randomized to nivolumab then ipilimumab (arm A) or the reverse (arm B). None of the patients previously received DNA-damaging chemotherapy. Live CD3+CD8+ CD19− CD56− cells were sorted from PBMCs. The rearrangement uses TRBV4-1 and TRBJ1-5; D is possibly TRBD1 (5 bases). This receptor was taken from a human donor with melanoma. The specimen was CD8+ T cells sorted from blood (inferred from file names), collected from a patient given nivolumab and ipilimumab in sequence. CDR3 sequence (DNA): TGCGCCAGCAGCCAGATAGGGGACAATCAGCCCCAGCATTTT. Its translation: CASSQIGDNQPQHF.